This T cell receptor (beta chain) was captured by sequencing in a study of control samples from healthy donors and cancer patients. Clones were sequenced by immunoSEQ multiplex PCR, and TCRdb holds only the in-frame ones, with some missing. There are about 38,000 clones in the sample; 83% occur only once, and 20% to 25% lies in the top ten. The CDR3 has 13 residues. Germline CDR1 MGHDK, CDR2 SYGVNS. V was pared by 5 bases and J by 5 bases, with 12 bases between. Sequencing used PBMCs. The chain has TRBV25-1 and TRBJ2-5, with TRBD1 as a possible D gene (6 bases). The source of this sequence is an older woman with lung cancer. The CDR3 sequence is CASSPGELETQYF. CDR3 nucleotides: TGTGCCAGCAGTCCAGGGGAACTGGAGACCCAGTACTTC.